This T cell receptor beta chain originates from a study of identical twins. Regarding the study as a whole: Fewer insertions characterized abundant cord blood beta clonotypes, whereas memory repertoires showed none. Twin-shared out-of-frame alpha sequences were enriched for low generation probability.

Points on this clonotype: Its antigen remains unidentified.

Every one of the donors was a healthy Caucasian. V shed 0 bases and J shed 8 bases, with 12 bases lying between them. Germline CDR1 and CDR2: MGHRA and YSYEKL. This CDR3 is built from 14 residues. cDNA carried unique molecular identifiers, and a universal primer site was added by template switching. TCRdb processed the 5' RACE reads anew with MiXCR; each CDR3 protein has one entry. Counted here are approximately 1.8 million distinct CDR3 sequences, around 33% occurring once; the ten biggest clones make up 0.25% to 0.3%. This TCR was recovered from a newborn girl in good health. V usage is TRBV4-1 and J usage is TRBJ2-3; D call uncertain. The sequenced material came from cord blood. The CDR3: CASSQDKAGPTQYF. CDR3 coding DNA: TGCGCCAGCAGCCAAGATAAGGCCGGCCCTACGCAGTATTTT.